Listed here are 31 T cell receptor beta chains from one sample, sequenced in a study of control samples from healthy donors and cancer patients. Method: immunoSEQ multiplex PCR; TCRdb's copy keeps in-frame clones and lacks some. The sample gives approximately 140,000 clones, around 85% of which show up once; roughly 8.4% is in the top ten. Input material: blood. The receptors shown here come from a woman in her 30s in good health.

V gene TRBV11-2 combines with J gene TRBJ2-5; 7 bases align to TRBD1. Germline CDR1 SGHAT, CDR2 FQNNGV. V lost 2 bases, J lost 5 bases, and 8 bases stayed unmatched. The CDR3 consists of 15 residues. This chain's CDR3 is CASSLSQGHAETQYF. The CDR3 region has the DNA TGTGCCAGCAGCTTATCACAGGGGCACGCGGAGACCCAGTACTTC.

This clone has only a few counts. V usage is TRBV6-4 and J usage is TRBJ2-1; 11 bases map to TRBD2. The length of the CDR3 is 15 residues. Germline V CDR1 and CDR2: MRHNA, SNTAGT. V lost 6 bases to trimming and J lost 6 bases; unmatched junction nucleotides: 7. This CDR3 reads CASSPGLAESNEQFF. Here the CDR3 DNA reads TGTGCCAGCAGCCCGGGACTAGCGGAGAGCAATGAGCAGTTCTTC.

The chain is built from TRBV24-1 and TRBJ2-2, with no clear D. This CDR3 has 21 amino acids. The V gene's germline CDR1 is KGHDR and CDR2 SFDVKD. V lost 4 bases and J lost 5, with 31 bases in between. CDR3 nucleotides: TGTGCCACCAGTGACCTTGACGTCCCTCAACCGGGCGTTGCTAGGACCGGGGAGCTGTTTTTT. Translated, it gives CATSDLDVPQPGVARTGELFF.

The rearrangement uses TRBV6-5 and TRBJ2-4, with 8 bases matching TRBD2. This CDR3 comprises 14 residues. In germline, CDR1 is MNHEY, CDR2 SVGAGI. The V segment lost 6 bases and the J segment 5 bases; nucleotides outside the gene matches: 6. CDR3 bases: TGTGCCAGCAGAGTAGCGGGAAACGAAAACATTCAGTACTTC. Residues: CASRVAGNENIQYF.

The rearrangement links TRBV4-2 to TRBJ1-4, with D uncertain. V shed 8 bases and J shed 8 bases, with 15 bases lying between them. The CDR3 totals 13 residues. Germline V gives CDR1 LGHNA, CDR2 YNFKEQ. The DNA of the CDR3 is TGTGCCAGCTCAGCAACGGGAGGCGAAAAACTGTTTTTT. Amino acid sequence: CASSATGGEKLFF.

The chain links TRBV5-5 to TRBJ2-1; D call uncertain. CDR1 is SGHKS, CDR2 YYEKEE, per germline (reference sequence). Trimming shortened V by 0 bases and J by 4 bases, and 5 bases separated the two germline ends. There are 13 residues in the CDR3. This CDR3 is CASSLGMYNEQFF. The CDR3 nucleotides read TGTGCCAGCAGCTTGGGCATGTACAATGAGCAGTTCTTC.

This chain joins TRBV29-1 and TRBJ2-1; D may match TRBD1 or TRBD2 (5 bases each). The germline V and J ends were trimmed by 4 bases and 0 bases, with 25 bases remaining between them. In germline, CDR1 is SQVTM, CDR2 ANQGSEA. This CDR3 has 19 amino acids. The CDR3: CSVGDRFGSGGSSYNEQFF. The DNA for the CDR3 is TGCAGCGTTGGGGACCGGTTCGGCAGCGGCGGTAGCTCCTACAATGAGCAGTTCTTC.

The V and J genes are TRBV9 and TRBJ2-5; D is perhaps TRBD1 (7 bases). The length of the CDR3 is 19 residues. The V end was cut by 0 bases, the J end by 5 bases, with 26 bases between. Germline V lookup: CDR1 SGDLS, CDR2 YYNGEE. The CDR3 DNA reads TGTGCCAGCAGCGTAGGGACAGGTTCTACGGGGCTCCGGGGGGAGACCCAGTACTTC. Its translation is CASSVGTGSTGLRGETQYF.

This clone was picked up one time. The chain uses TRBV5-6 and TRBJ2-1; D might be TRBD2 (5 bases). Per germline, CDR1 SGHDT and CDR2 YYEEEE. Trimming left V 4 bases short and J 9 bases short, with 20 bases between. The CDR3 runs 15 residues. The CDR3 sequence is CASSPPQLGGSEQFF. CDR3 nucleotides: TGTGCCAGCAGCCCACCTCAACTAGGAGGTAGTGAGCAGTTCTTC.

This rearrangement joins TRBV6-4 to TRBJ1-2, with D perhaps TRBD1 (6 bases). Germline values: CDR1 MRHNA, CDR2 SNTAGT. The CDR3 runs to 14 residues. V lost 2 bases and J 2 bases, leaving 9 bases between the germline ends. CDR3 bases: TGTGCCAGCAGTGACGGACAGACGAACTATGGCTACACCTTC. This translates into CASSDGQTNYGYTF.

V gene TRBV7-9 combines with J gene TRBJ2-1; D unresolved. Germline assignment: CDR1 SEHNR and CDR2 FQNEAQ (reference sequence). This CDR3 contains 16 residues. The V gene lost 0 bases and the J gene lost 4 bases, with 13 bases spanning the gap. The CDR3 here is CASSLAGSPDYNEQFF. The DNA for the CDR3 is TGTGCCAGCAGCTTAGCAGGCTCCCCAGATTACAATGAGCAGTTCTTC.

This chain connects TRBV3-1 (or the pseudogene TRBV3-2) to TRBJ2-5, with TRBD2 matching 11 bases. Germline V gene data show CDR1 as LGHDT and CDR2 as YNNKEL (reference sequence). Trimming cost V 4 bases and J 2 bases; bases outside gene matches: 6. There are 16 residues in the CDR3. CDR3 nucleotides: TGTGCCAGCAGCCCTGGACTAGCGGGTCGGCAAGAGACCCAGTACTTC. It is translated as CASSPGLAGRQETQYF.

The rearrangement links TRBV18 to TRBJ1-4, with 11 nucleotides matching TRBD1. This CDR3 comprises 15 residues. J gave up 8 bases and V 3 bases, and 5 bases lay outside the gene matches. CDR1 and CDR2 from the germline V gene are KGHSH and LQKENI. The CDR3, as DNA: TGTGCCAGCTCACCTCCGGACAGGGGGCGGGAAAAACTGTTTTTT. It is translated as CASSPPDRGREKLFF.

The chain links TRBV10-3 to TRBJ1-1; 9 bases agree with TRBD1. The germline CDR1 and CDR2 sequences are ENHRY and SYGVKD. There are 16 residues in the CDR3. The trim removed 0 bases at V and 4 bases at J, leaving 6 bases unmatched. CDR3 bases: TGTGCCATCAGTGAGTCTCAGGGACAGGGTTTCACTGAAGCTTTCTTT. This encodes CAISESQGQGFTEAFF.

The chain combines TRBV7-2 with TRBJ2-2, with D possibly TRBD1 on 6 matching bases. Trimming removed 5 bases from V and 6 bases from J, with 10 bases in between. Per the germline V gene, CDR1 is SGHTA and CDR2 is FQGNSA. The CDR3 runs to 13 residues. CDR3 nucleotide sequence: TGTGCCAGCAGCCAACAGGGTTCCGGGGAGCTGTTTTTT. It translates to CASSQQGSGELFF. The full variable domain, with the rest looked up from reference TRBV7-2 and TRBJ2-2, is GAGVSQSPSNKVTEKGKDVELRCDPISGHTALYWYRQSLGQGLEFLIYFQGNSAPDKSGLPSDRFSAERTGGSVSTLTIQRTQQEDSAVYLCASSQQGSGELFFGEGSRLTVL.

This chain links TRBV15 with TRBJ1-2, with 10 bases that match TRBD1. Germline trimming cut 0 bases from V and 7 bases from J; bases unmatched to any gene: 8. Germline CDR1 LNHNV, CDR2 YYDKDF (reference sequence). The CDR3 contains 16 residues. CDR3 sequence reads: CATSRDWGTGDLGYTF. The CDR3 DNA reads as TGTGCCACCAGCAGAGATTGGGGGACAGGGGATCTTGGCTACACCTTC.

As DNA, the CDR3 is TGTGCCAGCAGTTTCCGGACAGGGGAGACTGAAGCTTTCTTT. This codes for CASSFRTGETEAFF. This rearrangement joins TRBV27 to TRBJ1-1; TRBD1 agrees at 9 bases. Trimming took 3 bases from V and 5 from J; bases not matched to a gene: 4. Germline CDR1 reads MNHEY; CDR2 reads SMNVEV (reference sequence). This CDR3 is 14 amino acids long.

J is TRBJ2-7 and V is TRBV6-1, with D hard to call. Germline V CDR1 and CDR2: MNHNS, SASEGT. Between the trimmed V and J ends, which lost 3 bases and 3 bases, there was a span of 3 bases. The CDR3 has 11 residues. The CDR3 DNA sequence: TGTGCCAGCAGTGAGGACTACGAGCAGTACTTC. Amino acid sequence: CASSEDYEQYF.

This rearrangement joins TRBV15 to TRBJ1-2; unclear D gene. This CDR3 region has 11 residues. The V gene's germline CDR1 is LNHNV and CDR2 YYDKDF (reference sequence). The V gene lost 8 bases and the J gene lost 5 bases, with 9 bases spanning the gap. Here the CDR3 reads CATGTGYGYTF. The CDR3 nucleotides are TGTGCCACCGGAACGGGATATGGCTACACCTTC.

The CDR3 loop is CASSRDPGNEKLFF. DNA for the CDR3: TGCGCCAGCAGCCGGGACCCCGGTAATGAAAAACTGTTTTTT. This rearrangement joins TRBV5-1 to TRBJ1-4, with D tentatively TRBD1 (5 bases). The V and J ends lost 4 bases and 4 bases respectively, with 11 bases between them. Per germline, CDR1 SGHRS and CDR2 YFSETQ. The length of the CDR3 is 14 residues.

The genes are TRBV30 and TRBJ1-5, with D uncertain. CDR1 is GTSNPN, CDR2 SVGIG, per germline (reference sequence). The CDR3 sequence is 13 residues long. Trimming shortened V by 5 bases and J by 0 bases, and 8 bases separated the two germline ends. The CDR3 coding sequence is TGTGCCTGGGCGGACGGTAGCAATCAGCCCCAGCATTTT. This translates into CAWADGSNQPQHF. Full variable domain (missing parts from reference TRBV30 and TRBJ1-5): SQTIHQWPATLVQPVGSPLSLECTVEGTSNPNLYWYRQAAGRGLQLLFYSVGIGQISSEVPQNLSASRPQDRQFILSSKKLLLSDSGFYLCAWADGSNQPQHFGDGTRLSIL.

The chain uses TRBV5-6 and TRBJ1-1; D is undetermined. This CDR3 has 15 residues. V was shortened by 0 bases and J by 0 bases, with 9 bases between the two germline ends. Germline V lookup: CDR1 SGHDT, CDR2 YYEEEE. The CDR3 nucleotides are TGTGCCAGCAGCTTGGGCTTACTCATGAACACTGAAGCTTTCTTT. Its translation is CASSLGLLMNTEAFF. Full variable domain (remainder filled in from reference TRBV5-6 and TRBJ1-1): DAGVTQSPTHLIKTRGQQVTLRCSPKSGHDTVSWYQQALGQGPQFIFQYYEEEERQRGNFPDRFSGHQFPNYSSELNVNALLLGDSALYLCASSLGLLMNTEAFFGQGTRLTVV.

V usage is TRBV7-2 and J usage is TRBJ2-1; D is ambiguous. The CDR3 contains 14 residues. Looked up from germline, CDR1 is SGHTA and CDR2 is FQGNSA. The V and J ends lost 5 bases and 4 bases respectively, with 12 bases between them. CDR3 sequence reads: CASSLQTLYNEQFF. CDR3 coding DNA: TGTGCCAGCAGCCTGCAAACTTTATACAATGAGCAGTTCTTC.

CDR3 bases: TGCGCCAGCAGCGGGGAAGTGGGGACCCAGTACTTC. It translates to CASSGEVGTQYF. V gene TRBV5-1 combines with J gene TRBJ2-5; D gene ambiguous. Trimming cost V 4 bases and J 7 bases, with 11 bases left between them. Germline values: CDR1 SGHRS, CDR2 YFSETQ. CDR3 size: 12 residues.

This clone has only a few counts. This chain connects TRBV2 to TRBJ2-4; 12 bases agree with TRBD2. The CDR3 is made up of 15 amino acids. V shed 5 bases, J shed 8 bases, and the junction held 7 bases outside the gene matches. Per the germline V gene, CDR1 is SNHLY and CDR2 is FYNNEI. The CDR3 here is CASSQLAGGGDIQYF. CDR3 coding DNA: TGTGCCAGCAGTCAACTAGCGGGAGGAGGGGACATTCAGTACTTC.

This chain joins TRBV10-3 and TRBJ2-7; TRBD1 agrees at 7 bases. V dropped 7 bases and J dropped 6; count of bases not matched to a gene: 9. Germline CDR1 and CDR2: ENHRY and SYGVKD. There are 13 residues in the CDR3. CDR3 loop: CAIMTVEGAEQYF. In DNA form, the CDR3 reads TGTGCCATCATGACGGTTGAGGGGGCCGAGCAGTACTTC.

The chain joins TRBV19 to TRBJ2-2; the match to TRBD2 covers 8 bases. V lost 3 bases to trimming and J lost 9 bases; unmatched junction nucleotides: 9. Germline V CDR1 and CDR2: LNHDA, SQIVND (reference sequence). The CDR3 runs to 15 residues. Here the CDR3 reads CASSMGLEGWRELFF. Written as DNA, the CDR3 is TGTGCCAGTAGTATGGGACTAGAGGGTTGGCGGGAGCTGTTTTTT.

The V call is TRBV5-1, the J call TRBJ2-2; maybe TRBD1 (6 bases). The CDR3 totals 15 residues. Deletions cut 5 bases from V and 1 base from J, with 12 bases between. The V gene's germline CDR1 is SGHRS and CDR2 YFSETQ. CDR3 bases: TGCGCCAGCAGGGATAAGACAGGGAACACCGGGGAGCTGTTTTTT. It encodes CASRDKTGNTGELFF.

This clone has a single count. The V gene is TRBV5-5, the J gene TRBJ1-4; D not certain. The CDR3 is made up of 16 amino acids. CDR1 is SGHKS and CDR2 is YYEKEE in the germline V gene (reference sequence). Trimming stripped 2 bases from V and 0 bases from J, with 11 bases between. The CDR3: CASSLSPRATNEKLFF. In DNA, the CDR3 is TGTGCCAGCAGCTTATCTCCGAGGGCAACTAATGAAAAACTGTTTTTT. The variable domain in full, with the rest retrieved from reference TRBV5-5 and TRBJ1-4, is DAGVTQSPTHLIKTRGQQVTLRCSPISGHKSVSWYQQVLGQGPQFIFQYYEKEERGRGNFPDRFSARQFPNYSSELNVNALLLGDSALYLCASSLSPRATNEKLFFGSGTQLSVL.

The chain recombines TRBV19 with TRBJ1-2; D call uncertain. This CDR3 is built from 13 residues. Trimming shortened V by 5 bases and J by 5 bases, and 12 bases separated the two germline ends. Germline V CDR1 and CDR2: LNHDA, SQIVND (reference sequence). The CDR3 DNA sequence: TGTGCCAGTAGTGTCTCGGCCCGATATGGCTACACCTTC. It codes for CASSVSARYGYTF.

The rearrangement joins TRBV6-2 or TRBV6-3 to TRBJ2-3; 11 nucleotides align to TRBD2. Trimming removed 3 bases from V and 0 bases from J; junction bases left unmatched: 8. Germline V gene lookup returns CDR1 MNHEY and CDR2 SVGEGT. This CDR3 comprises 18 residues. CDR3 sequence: CASSYSGLADLSTDTQYF. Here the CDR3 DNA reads TGTGCCAGCAGTTATTCGGGACTAGCGGACCTTAGCACAGATACGCAGTATTTT.